This T cell receptor beta chain stems from a study of blood T cell repertoires in COVID-19. Study background: Samples taken during acute and convalescent COVID-19 were collected in the United States, Italy and Spain.

Trimming removed 2 bases from V and 5 bases from J; junction bases left unmatched: 7. CDR1 is SGHDT, CDR2 YYEEEE, per germline. The CDR3 runs to 16 residues. The repertoire was sequenced with immunoSEQ multiplex PCR; TCRdb's copy has only in-frame clones and lacks some. Here the sample spans roughly 15,000 clones, approximately 92% being singletons. The rearrangement uses TRBV5-6 and TRBJ2-2; 9 bases line up with TRBD1. Sequenced material: peripheral blood. This sequence was found in a human donor with active COVID-19. The donor label of this sample is uncertain. The CDR3 DNA reads as TGTGCCAGCAGCTTAAGATCCGGGACAGGGACCGGGGAGCTGTTTTTT. Its translation: CASSLRSGTGTGELFF.